The 29 T cell receptor beta chains below come from one sample, sequenced in a study of lymphopenia after photon versus proton radiotherapy. Repertoires were generated with immunoSEQ multiplex PCR, while TCRdb's copy carries only in-frame clones and drops some. The sample contains around 29,000 clones, approximately 95% of which appear only once. The sequenced sample was peripheral blood, obtained from a patient treated with photon-based radiotherapy. The origin of the receptors is a woman aged 45-59 years with cholangiocarcinoma.

J is TRBJ2-1 and V is TRBV7-6; TRBD2 matches 8 bases. The length of the CDR3 is 16 residues. V gave up 5 bases and J gave up 7 bases; unmatched junction bases: 13. The germline gives CDR1 SGHVS, CDR2 FNYEAQ. CDR3 loop: CASSRLGGGGLNEQFF. In DNA, the CDR3 is TGTGCCAGCAGCCGCCTGGGGGGCGGGGGGTTAAATGAGCAGTTCTTC. The full variable domain, rest sourced from reference TRBV7-6 and TRBJ2-1, is GAGVSQSPRYKVTKRGQDVALRCDPISGHVSLYWYRQALGQGPEFLTYFNYEAQQDKSGLPNDRFSAERPEGSISTLTIQRTEQRDSAMYRCASSRLGGGGLNEQFFGPGTRLTVL.

The genes are TRBV2 and TRBJ1-1; D gene ambiguous. The germline gives CDR1 SNHLY, CDR2 FYNNEI. This CDR3 has 14 amino acids. Trimming stripped 6 bases from V and 4 bases from J, with 15 bases between. The CDR3 nucleotides read TGTGCCAGCAGCCTGGCTGACATTCGCACTGAAGCTTTCTTT. Translated, it gives CASSLADIRTEAFF.

The DNA of the CDR3 is TGTGCCAGCAGCTTCCCGGGACTTAACTACAATGAGCAGTTCTTC. This sequence encodes CASSFPGLNYNEQFF. The chain uses TRBV5-4 and TRBJ2-1; tentative D call: TRBD2 (6 bases). Germline V gives CDR1 SGHNT, CDR2 YYREEE (reference sequence). V was shortened by 2 bases and J by 3 bases, with 12 bases between the two germline ends. This CDR3 has 15 amino acids.

This chain joins TRBV6-1 and TRBJ1-2; the D is unclear. In germline, CDR1 is MNHNS, CDR2 SASEGT. The V and J ends lost 5 bases and 3 bases respectively, with 16 bases between them. This CDR3 contains 15 residues. The DNA for the CDR3 is TGTGCCAGCAGTACCCGGGGTCCGGGCGACTATGGCTACACCTTC. Residues: CASSTRGPGDYGYTF.

The chain joins TRBV19 to TRBJ1-5; possibly TRBD1 for D (5 bases). CDR3 size: 14 residues. Per germline, CDR1 LNHDA and CDR2 SQIVND (reference sequence). Trimming pared 5 bases from V and 6 bases from J, leaving 14 bases between. The CDR3 here is CASSLGSGGQPQHF. CDR3 bases: TGTGCCAGTAGTCTAGGATCTGGGGGTCAGCCCCAGCATTTT.

The V gene is TRBV4-1, the J gene TRBJ2-3, with D maybe TRBD2 (6 bases). The V and J ends lost 1 base and 0 bases respectively, with 17 bases between them. The CDR3 is made up of 18 amino acids. The germline V gene has CDR1 MGHRA and CDR2 YSYEKL. CDR3: CASSQAYGSGTSTDTQYF. The CDR3 region has the DNA TGCGCCAGCAGCCAAGCGTATGGGTCAGGGACTAGCACAGATACGCAGTATTTT.

The chain is built from TRBV15 and TRBJ2-7; D is perhaps TRBD1 (6 bases). CDR1 is LNHNV, CDR2 YYDKDF, per germline (reference sequence). There are 14 residues in the CDR3. Trimming cost V 3 bases and J 5 bases, with 14 bases left between them. The CDR3 protein is CATSSIQGWNEQYF. CDR3 bases: TGTGCCACCAGCAGTATCCAGGGGTGGAACGAGCAGTACTTC.

This clone was seen only once. The chain links TRBV7-2 to TRBJ1-1, with D unclear. The V gene lost 5 bases and the J gene lost 7 bases, with 11 bases spanning the gap. The CDR3 loop spans 12 amino acids. Per the germline V gene, CDR1 is SGHTA and CDR2 is FQGNSA. Written as DNA, the CDR3 is TGTGCCAGCAGCGCCTCGGGGTATGAAGCTTTCTTT. This encodes CASSASGYEAFF.

V usage is TRBV5-4 and J usage is TRBJ1-1; TRBD1 is a possible D gene (6 bases). Germline CDR1 is SGHNT and CDR2 is YYREEE (reference sequence). CDR3 length: 14 amino acids. The V end lost 0 bases, the J end lost 3 bases, and 9 bases lay between the germline ends. CDR3 loop: CASSLGGTYTEAFF. CDR3 sequence (DNA): TGTGCCAGCAGCTTGGGTGGGACATACACTGAAGCTTTCTTT.

The V and J genes are TRBV11-2 and TRBJ1-4; no clear D gene. The CDR3 runs 14 residues. CDR1 SGHAT and CDR2 FQNNGV come from the germline V gene. Trimming pared 3 bases from V and 6 bases from J, leaving 11 bases between. The CDR3 protein is CASSLGGLYEKLFF. The CDR3 DNA sequence: TGTGCCAGCAGCTTGGGCGGGCTCTATGAAAAACTGTTTTTT.

The J gene is TRBJ1-2, the V gene TRBV4-2; D unresolved. Trimming stripped 3 bases from V and 8 bases from J, with 7 bases between. CDR1 and CDR2 from the germline V gene are LGHNA and YNFKEQ. The CDR3 is made up of 11 amino acids. The CDR3 DNA sequence: TGTGCCAGCAGCCAGAGTCTAGGCTACACCTTC. It specifies CASSQSLGYTF.

This clone was seen just once. This sequence joins TRBV10-2 and TRBJ1-5; no reliable D call. V dropped 0 bases and J dropped 7 bases, with 16 bases sitting between them. This CDR3 has 16 residues. CDR1 is WSHSY, CDR2 SAAADI, per germline. In nucleotides, the CDR3 is TGCGCCAGCAGTGAGTCGAGGGCAGAGGGCAGCCAGCCCCAGCATTTT. As protein: CASSESRAEGSQPQHF.

In this sample, this clone turned up a few times. This chain uses TRBV18 with TRBJ2-1, with 7 bases aligning to TRBD1. Germline V CDR1 and CDR2: KGHSH, LQKENI. This CDR3 has 16 amino acids. V dropped 4 bases and J dropped 4; count of bases not matched to a gene: 10. The CDR3 protein is CASSRTRQGPYNEQFF. The CDR3 region has the DNA TGTGCCAGCTCACGAACCCGACAGGGCCCATACAATGAGCAGTTCTTC.

V and J are TRBV5-5 and TRBJ1-1; D uncertain. CDR1 SGHKS and CDR2 YYEKEE come from the germline V gene (reference sequence). This CDR3 region has 13 residues. The V end was cut by 6 bases, the J end by 0 bases, with 9 bases between. CDR3: CASKGQMNTEAFF. CDR3 DNA: TGTGCCAGCAAAGGCCAGATGAACACTGAAGCTTTCTTT.

V gene TRBV7-8 combines with J gene TRBJ2-6, with 7 positions matching TRBD1. The CDR3 covers 16 residues. The germline CDR1 and CDR2 sequences are SGHVS and FQNEAQ. Germline trimming cut 4 bases from V and 3 bases from J; bases unmatched to any gene: 6. CDR3 sequence reads: CASSSVTGNGANVLTF. CDR3 DNA sequence: TGTGCCAGCAGCTCCGTGACAGGGAATGGGGCCAACGTCCTGACTTTC.

The chain uses TRBV4-1 and TRBJ2-4, with D unclear. Per the germline V gene, CDR1 is MGHRA and CDR2 is YSYEKL. Trimming stripped 4 bases from V and 1 base from J, with 17 bases between. This CDR3 has 17 residues. DNA of the CDR3: TGCGCCAGCAGCCCAATGGTGACCCTGGAGGCCAAAAACATTCAGTACTTC. Translating it yields CASSPMVTLEAKNIQYF.

Only one count was recorded for this clone. V and J are TRBV28 and TRBJ1-1; no reliable D call. Trimming shortened V by 5 bases and J by 4 bases, and 14 bases separated the two germline ends. The CDR3 runs 14 residues. Germline loops: CDR1 MDHEN, CDR2 SYDVKM. Here the CDR3 reads CASSPPSEPTEAFF. CDR3 coding DNA: TGTGCCAGCAGTCCCCCTAGTGAGCCCACTGAAGCTTTCTTT.

This chain joins TRBV6-1 and TRBJ1-1; a possible D gene is TRBD1 (5 bases). CDR1 is MNHNS and CDR2 is SASEGT in the germline V gene. Between the trimmed V and J ends, which lost 3 bases and 4 bases, there was a span of 12 bases. The CDR3 runs to 14 residues. The DNA for the CDR3 is TGTGCCAGCAGTGACCAGGAGGGGTTCACTGAAGCTTTCTTT. Translated: CASSDQEGFTEAFF.

V is TRBV5-6 and J is TRBJ1-2; a possible D gene is TRBD1 (5 bases). Germline V CDR1 and CDR2: SGHDT, YYEEEE. The CDR3 totals 13 residues. V was cut by 0 bases and J by 4 bases, with 7 bases left in between. The CDR3 sequence: CASSLGQRYGYTF. In DNA form, the CDR3 reads TGTGCCAGCAGCTTGGGACAGCGCTATGGCTACACCTTC.

The chain combines TRBV5-1 with TRBJ2-3, with D maybe TRBD2 (5 bases). CDR3 length: 14 residues. V lost 1 base to trimming and J lost 5 bases, with 11 bases between them. Germline V gene data show CDR1 as SGHRS and CDR2 as YFSETQ. The CDR3 here is CASSLRSSQDTQYF. CDR3 coding DNA: TGCGCCAGCAGCTTGAGGTCTAGCCAAGATACGCAGTATTTT.

The CDR3 loop reads CASSQSRRPSNTEAFF. In DNA form, the CDR3 reads TGCGCCAGCAGCCAAAGCAGGCGCCCCAGTAACACTGAAGCTTTCTTT. This sequence joins TRBV5-1 and TRBJ1-1; D not resolved. Germline loops: CDR1 SGHRS, CDR2 YFSETQ. The CDR3 loop spans 16 amino acids. The V end was cut by 4 bases, the J end by 2 bases, with 18 bases between.

The chain combines TRBV4-3 with TRBJ1-1; D is undetermined. The ends were cut back, 0 bases at V and 0 bases at J, with 5 bases in the middle. Germline values: CDR1 LGHNA, CDR2 YSLEER. The CDR3 totals 14 residues. CDR3 coding DNA: TGCGCCAGCAGCCAAGACAGCTTGAACACTGAAGCTTTCTTT. It specifies CASSQDSLNTEAFF.

J is TRBJ2-7 and V is TRBV7-2, with TRBD1 matching over 8 bases. Trimming removed 4 bases from V and 4 bases from J; junction bases left unmatched: 9. The germline V gene has CDR1 SGHTA and CDR2 FQGNSA. This CDR3 has 15 residues. The CDR3 nucleotides are TGTGCCAGCAGCTCCGGGACAGGAGTCCTGTACGAGCAGTACTTC. Translating it yields CASSSGTGVLYEQYF.

The genes are TRBV7-2 and TRBJ2-3; no definite D call. Deletions cut 3 bases from V and 0 bases from J, with 7 bases between. Germline CDR1 SGHTA, CDR2 FQGNSA. There are 14 residues in the CDR3. The CDR3 region is CASSLSTSTDTQYF. The CDR3 bases are TGTGCCAGCAGCTTGAGTACTAGCACAGATACGCAGTATTTT. Using reference TRBV7-2 and TRBJ2-3 for the parts outside the CDR3, the full variable domain is GAGVSQSPSNKVTEKGKDVELRCDPISGHTALYWYRQSLGQGLEFLIYFQGNSAPDKSGLPSDRFSAERTGGSVSTLTIQRTQQEDSAVYLCASSLSTSTDTQYFGPGTRLTVL.

The rearrangement joins TRBV7-2 to TRBJ1-1; 7 bases fit TRBD1. CDR3 length: 14 amino acids. CDR1 and CDR2 (germline): SGHTA, FQGNSA. V was pared by 6 bases and J by 5 bases, with 9 bases of the junction left unmatched. This chain's CDR3 is CASRSTGVGTEAFF. CDR3 DNA: TGTGCCAGCAGGAGTACAGGGGTTGGGACTGAAGCTTTCTTT. The full variable domain, in which reference TRBV7-2 and TRBJ1-1 provide the parts outside the CDR3, is GAGVSQSPSNKVTEKGKDVELRCDPISGHTALYWYRQSLGQGLEFLIYFQGNSAPDKSGLPSDRFSAERTGGSVSTLTIQRTQQEDSAVYLCASRSTGVGTEAFFGQGTRLTVV.

The rearrangement joins TRBV27 to TRBJ2-7; 7 positions match TRBD2. This CDR3 is 14 amino acids long. Losses at the gene ends were 2 bases for V and 0 bases for J; bases not matched to a gene: 1. The V gene's germline CDR1 is MNHEY and CDR2 SMNVEV (reference sequence). The CDR3 region is CASSLAGVSYEQYF. CDR3 DNA sequence: TGTGCCAGCAGTTTAGCGGGGGTCTCCTACGAGCAGTACTTC.

The J gene is TRBJ1-4, the V gene TRBV6-5; TRBD1 agrees at 7 bases. V lost 8 bases to trimming and J lost 7 bases; unmatched junction nucleotides: 10. The germline gives CDR1 MNHEY, CDR2 SVGAGI. This CDR3 has 14 amino acids. CDR3 residues: CASSQGGGFEKLFF. CDR3 nucleotides: TGTGCCAGCTCCCAGGGGGGGGGTTTTGAAAAACTGTTTTTT.

The CDR3 protein is CASVRPTAGLYEQYF. DNA of the CDR3: TGTGCCAGCGTTAGGCCCACAGCAGGGCTCTACGAGCAGTACTTC. The chain carries TRBV6-1 and TRBJ2-7, with a tentative D call TRBD1 (5 bases). The germline gives CDR1 MNHNS, CDR2 SASEGT. There are 15 residues in the CDR3. Trimming shortened V by 8 bases and J by 3 bases, and 20 bases separated the two germline ends.

J is TRBJ1-1 and V is TRBV7-9; D is unclear. V lost 5 bases, J lost 0 bases, and 13 bases lay in between. Germline V gene sequence: CDR1 SEHNR, CDR2 FQNEAQ (reference sequence). The CDR3 covers 15 residues. The CDR3 here is CASSPGGSMNTEAFF. CDR3 coding DNA: TGTGCCAGCAGCCCAGGCGGTTCCATGAACACTGAAGCTTTCTTT.